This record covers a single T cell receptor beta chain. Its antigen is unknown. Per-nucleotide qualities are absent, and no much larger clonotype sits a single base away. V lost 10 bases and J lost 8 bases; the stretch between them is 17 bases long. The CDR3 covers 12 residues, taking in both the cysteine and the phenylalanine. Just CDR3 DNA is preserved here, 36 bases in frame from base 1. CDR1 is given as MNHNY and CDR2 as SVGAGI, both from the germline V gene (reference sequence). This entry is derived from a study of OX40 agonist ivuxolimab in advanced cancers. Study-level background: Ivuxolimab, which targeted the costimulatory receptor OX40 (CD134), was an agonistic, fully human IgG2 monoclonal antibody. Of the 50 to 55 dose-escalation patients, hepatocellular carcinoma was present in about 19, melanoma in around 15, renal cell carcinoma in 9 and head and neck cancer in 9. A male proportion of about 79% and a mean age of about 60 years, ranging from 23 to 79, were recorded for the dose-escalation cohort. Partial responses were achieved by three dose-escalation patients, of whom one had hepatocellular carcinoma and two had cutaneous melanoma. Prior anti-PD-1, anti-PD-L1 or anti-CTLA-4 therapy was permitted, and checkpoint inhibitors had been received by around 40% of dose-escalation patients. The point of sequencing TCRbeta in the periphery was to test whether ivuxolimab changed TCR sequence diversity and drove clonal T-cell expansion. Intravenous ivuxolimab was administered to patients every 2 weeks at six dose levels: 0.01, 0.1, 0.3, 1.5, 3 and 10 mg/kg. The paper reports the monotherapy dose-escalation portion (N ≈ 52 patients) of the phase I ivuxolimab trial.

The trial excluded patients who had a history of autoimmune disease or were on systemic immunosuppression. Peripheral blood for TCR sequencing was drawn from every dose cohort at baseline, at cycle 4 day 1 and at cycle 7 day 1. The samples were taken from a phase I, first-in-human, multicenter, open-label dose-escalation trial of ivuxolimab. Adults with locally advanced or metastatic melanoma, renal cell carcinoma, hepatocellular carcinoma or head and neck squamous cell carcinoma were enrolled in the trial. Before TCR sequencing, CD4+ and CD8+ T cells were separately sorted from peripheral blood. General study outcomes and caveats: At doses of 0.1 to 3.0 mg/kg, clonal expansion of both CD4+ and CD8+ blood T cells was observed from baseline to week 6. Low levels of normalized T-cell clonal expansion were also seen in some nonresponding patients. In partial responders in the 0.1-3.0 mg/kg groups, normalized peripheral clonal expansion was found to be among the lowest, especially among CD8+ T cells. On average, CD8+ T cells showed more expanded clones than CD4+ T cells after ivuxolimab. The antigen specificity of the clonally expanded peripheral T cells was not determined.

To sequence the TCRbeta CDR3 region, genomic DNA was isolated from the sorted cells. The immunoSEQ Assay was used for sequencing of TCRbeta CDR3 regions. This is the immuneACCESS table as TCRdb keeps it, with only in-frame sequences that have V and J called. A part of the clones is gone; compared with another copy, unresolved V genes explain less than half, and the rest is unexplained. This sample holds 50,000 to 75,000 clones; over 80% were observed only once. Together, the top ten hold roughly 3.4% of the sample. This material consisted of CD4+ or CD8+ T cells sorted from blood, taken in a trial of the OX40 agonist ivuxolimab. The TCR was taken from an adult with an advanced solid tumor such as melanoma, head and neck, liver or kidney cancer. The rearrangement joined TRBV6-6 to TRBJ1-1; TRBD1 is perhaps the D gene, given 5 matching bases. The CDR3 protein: CATQVGDSEAFF. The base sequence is TGTGCCACTCAAGTAGGGGATTCAGAAGCTTTCTTT.